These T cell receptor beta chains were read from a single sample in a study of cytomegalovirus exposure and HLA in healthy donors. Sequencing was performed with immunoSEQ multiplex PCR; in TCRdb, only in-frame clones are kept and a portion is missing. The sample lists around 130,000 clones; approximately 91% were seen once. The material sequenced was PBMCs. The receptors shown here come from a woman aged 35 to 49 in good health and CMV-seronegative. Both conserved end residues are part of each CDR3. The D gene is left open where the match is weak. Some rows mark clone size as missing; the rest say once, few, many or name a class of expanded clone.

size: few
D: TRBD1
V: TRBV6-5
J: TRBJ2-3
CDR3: CASSYWDRGRDTQYF
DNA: TGTGCCAGCAGTTACTGGGACAGGGGAAGAGATACGCAGTATTTT

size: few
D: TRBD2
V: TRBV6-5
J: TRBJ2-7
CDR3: CASRPGLAGGPQYF
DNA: TGTGCCAGCAGACCCGGACTAGCGGGAGGCCCGCAGTACTTC

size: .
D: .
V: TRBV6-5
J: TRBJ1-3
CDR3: CASSSEGGLGNTIYF
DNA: TGTGCCAGCAGTTCGGAAGGCGGTCTTGGAAACACCATATATTTT

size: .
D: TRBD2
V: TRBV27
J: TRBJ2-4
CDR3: CASSERAGGPYIQYF
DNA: TGTGCCAGCAGTGAGCGGGCGGGAGGGCCTTACATTCAGTACTTC

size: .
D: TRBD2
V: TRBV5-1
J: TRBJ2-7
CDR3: CASRDEGGPREQYF
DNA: TGCGCCAGCCGCGACGAGGGAGGGCCGAGGGAGCAGTACTTC

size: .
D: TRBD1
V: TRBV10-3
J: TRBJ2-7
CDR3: CAISETSRTGSYEQYF
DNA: TGTGCCATCAGTGAAACGAGTAGGACAGGGAGCTACGAGCAGTACTTC

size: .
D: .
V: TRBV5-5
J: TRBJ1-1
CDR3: CASSFDGHTNTEAFF
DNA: TGTGCCAGCAGCTTCGATGGACATACGAACACTGAAGCTTTCTTT

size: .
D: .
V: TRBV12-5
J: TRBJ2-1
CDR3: CASGPPGAASYNEQFF
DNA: TGTGCTAGTGGGCCCCCTGGGGCGGCCTCCTACAATGAGCAGTTCTTC

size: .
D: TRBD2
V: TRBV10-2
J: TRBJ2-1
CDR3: CASSEAGATGEQFF
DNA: TGCGCCAGCAGCGAAGCGGGGGCTACTGGTGAGCAGTTCTTC

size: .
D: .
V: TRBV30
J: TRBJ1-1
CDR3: CAWSGGRVMTTEAFF
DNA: TGTGCCTGGAGTGGAGGGAGGGTAATGACGACTGAAGCTTTCTTT

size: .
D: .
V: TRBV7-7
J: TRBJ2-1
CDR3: CASSLAPGIDSDNEQFF
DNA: TGTGCCAGCAGCTTAGCGCCGGGAATAGACTCTGACAATGAGCAGTTCTTC

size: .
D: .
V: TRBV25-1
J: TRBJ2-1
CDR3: CASSEFRGYYNEQFF
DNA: TGTGCCAGCAGTGAATTTAGGGGCTACTACAATGAGCAGTTCTTC

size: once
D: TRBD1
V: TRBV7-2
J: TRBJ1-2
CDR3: CASSFSSTGVYGYTF
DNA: TGTGCCAGCAGCTTTAGTAGTACAGGGGTCTATGGCTACACCTTC

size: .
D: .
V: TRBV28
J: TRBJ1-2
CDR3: CASSSRVLYGYTF
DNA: TGTGCCAGCAGTAGCCGGGTCCTCTATGGCTACACCTTC

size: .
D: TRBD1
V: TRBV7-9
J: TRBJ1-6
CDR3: CASSPGTANSPLHF
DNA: TGTGCCAGCAGCCCCGGGACAGCCAATTCACCCCTCCACTTT

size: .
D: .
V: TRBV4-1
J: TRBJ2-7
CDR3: CASSLNNLGEREQYF
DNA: TGCGCCAGCAGCCTAAATAACCTCGGGGAAAGGGAGCAGTACTTC

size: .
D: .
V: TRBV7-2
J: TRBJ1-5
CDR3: CASSLAGGDQPQHF
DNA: TGTGCCAGCAGCTTAGCAGGGGGTGATCAGCCCCAGCATTTT

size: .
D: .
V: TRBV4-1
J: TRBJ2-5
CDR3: CASNPAQGSQETQYF
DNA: TGCGCCAGCAACCCAGCCCAGGGGTCCCAAGAGACCCAGTACTTC

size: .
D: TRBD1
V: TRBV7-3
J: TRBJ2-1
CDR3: CASSSQGPSEQFF
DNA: TGTGCCAGCAGCTCACAGGGGCCGAGTGAGCAGTTCTTC

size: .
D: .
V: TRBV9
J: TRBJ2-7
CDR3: CASSFRDHQGYEQYF
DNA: TGTGCCAGCAGCTTCCGGGACCACCAGGGGTACGAGCAGTACTTC

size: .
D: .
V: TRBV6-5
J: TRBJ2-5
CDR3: CASSYSYRQETQYF
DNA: TGTGCCAGCAGTTACTCGTACCGGCAAGAGACCCAGTACTTC

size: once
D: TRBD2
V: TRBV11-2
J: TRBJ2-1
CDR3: CASSQLAGGMEQFF
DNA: TGTGCCAGCAGCCAACTAGCGGGAGGTATGGAGCAGTTCTTC

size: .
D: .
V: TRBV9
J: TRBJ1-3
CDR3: CASSVGQQPGNTIYF
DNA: TGTGCCAGCAGCGTAGGACAACAGCCGGGAAACACCATATATTTT

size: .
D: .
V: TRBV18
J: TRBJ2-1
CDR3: CASSPLTNEQFF
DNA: TGTGCCAGCTCACCACTAACAAATGAGCAGTTCTTC

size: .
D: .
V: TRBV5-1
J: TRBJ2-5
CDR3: CASSLDFQIQETQYF
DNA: TGCGCCAGCAGCTTGGATTTTCAGATCCAAGAGACCCAGTACTTC

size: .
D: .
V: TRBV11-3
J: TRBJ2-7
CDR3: CASSLDPPGSYEQYF
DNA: TGTGCCAGCAGCTTAGATCCCCCAGGGTCCTACGAGCAGTACTTC

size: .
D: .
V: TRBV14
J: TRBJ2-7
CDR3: CASSLSDNYEQYF
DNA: TGTGCCAGCAGCCTCTCCGACAATTACGAGCAGTACTTC

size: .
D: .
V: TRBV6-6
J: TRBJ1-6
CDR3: CASTSTRVAHSPLHF
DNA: TGTGCCAGCACCTCAACGAGGGTCGCCCATTCACCCCTCCACTTT

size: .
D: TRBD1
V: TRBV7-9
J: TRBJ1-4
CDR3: CSSSIGGQGFEKLFF
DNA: TGTTCCAGCAGCATAGGGGGACAGGGCTTTGAAAAACTGTTTTTT

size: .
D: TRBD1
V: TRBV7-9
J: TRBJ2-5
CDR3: CASSSGTGGMETQYF
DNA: TGTGCCAGCAGCAGCGGGACAGGGGGCATGGAGACCCAGTACTTC

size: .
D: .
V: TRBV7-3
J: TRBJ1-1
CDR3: CASSREDTEAFF
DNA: TGTGCCAGCAGCCGTGAGGACACTGAAGCTTTCTTT

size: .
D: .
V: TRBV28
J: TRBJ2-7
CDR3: CASMPTGGANEQYF
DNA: TGTGCCAGCATGCCAACGGGGGGCGCAAACGAGCAGTACTTC